Within the sample, the clone carrying this TCR beta chain is medium-sized (0.01 to 0.1%). The sample belongs to a study of blood T cell repertoires in COVID-19. Background on the study: The study drew acute and convalescent COVID-19 samples from the United States, Italy and Spain. PBMCs, B-cell-depleted T cells, or T cells provided the cDNA or gDNA that made up the material.

Unmatched junction bases numbered 3, after V lost 4 bases and J lost 4 bases. The CDR3 covers 12 residues. CDR1 and CDR2 from the germline V gene are SQVTM and ANQGSEA. Study processing details: How many nucleated cells were present was estimated from reference gene primer amplification. Clones were read by immunoSEQ multiplex PCR, and TCRdb kept only the in-frame ones, dropping some. V and J calls and clone size are given by that table; D and trimming were obtained from the DNA. The table lists under 8,000 clones, roughly nine tenths of them singletons. What was sequenced was peripheral blood. The TCR comes from a man in his sixties or seventies with active COVID-19. V and J are TRBV29-1 and TRBJ1-2; TRBD1 matches 7 bases. Here the CDR3 DNA reads TGCAGCGTTGCAACAGGGGCCTATGGCTACACCTTC. It codes for CSVATGAYGYTF.